The T cell receptor beta chain under discussion was sequenced for a study of T-cell reconstitution after alpha-beta-depleted transplantation in children. For TCRbeta, the library was prepared with unique molecular identifiers. Each CDR3 protein gets one entry after TCRdb re-called the PCR reads with MiXCR. The data hold about 78,000 distinct CDR3 sequences, with roughly 15% observed a single time. The sample holds many counts of this clonotype. This receptor was obtained from a male patient aged 2-15 years who had a stem cell transplant for acute lymphoblastic leukemia, so the T cells may come from the graft donor. Specimen: PBMCs, mostly from graft donor cells, collected 180 days after TCRalphabeta/CD19-depleted stem cell transplant.

The CDR3 DNA is TGTGCCAGCAGTTTGACCGGGGTCGGTGAAAAACTGTTTTTT. Amino acids: CASSLTGVGEKLFF. The chain combines TRBV12-3 or TRBV12-4 with TRBJ1-4; no reliable D call. This CDR3 is built from 14 residues. Trimming removed 3 bases from V and 7 bases from J, with 12 bases in between.